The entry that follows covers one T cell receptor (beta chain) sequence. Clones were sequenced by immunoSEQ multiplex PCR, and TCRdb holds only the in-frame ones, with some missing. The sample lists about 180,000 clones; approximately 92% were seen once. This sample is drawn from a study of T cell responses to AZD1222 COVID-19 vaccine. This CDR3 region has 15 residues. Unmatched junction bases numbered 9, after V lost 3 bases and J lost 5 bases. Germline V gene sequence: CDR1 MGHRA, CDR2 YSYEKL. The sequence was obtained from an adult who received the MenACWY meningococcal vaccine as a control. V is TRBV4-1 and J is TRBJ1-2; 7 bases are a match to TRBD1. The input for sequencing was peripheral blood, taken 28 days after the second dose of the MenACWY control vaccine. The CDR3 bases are TGCGCCAGCAGCCAGGGAGAGACAGGGAGGTATGGCTACACCTTC. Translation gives CASSQGETGRYGYTF.